This T cell receptor gamma chain derives from a study of intestinal T cells in coeliac disease. Germline-derived CDR1 and CDR2 are VTNTFY and YDVSTARD (reference sequence). This CDR3 is built from 12 residues. J lost 11 bases, V lost 12 bases, and 19 bases had no gene match. This clone showed up just a few times. TRG repertoires were amplified with LymphoTrack primers from about 190 ng of biopsy DNA. TCRdb applied CATT to the multiplex PCR reads for clone calling. The repertoire has roughly 550 gamma-chain clones, roughly 50% of them found once; the top ten carry around 17%. For each case, the template was genomic DNA from ten roughly 5-µm formalin-fixed paraffin-embedded scrolls.

The TCR sequence derives from a human donor with celiac disease. The sequencing input was a duodenal biopsy. This rearrangement joins TRGV3 to TRGJ1 or TRGJ2. For the CDR3, the DNA is TGTGCCGACCTGGCACGACGGGGGGAGAAACTCTTT. Translation: CADLARRGEKLF.